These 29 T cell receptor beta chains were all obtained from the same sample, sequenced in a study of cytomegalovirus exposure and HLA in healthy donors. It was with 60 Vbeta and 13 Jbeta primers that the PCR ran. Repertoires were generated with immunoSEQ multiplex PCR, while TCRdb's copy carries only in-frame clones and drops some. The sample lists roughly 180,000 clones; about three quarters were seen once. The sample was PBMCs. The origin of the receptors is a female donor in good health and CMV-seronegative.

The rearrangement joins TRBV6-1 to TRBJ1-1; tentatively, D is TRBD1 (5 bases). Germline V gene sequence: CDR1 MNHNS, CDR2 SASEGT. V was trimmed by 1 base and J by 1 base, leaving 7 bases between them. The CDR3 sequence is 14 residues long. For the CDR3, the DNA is TGTGCCAGCAGTGAAGTACAGGCGAACACTGAAGCTTTCTTT. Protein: CASSEVQANTEAFF.

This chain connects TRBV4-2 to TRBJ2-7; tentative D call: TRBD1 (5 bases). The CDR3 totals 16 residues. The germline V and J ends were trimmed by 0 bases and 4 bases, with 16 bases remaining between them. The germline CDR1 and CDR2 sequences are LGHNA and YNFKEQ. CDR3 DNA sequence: TGTGCCAGCAGCCAAGATCTAGGACACCTACCTTACGAGCAGTACTTC. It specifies CASSQDLGHLPYEQYF.

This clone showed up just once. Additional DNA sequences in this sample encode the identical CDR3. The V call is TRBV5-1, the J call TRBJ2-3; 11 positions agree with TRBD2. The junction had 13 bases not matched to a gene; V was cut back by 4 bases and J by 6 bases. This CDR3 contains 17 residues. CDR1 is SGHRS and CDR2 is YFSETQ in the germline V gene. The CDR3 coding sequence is TGCGCCAGCAGCCTGGGCCCCACTAGCGGGAGAACCGATACGCAGTATTTT. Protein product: CASSLGPTSGRTDTQYF.

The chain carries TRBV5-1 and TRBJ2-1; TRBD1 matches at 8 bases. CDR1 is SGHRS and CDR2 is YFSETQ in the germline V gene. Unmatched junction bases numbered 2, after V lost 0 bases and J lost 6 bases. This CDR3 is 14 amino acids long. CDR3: CASSLGGTGNEQFF. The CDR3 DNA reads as TGCGCCAGCAGCTTGGGGGGGACAGGCAATGAGCAGTTCTTC.

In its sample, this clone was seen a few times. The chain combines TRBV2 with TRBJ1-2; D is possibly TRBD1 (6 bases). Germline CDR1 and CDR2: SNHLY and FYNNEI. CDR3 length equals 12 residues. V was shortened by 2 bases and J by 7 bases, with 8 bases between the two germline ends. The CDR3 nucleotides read TGTGCCAGCAGTGAATTAGGGGGTGGCTACACCTTC. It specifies CASSELGGGYTF.

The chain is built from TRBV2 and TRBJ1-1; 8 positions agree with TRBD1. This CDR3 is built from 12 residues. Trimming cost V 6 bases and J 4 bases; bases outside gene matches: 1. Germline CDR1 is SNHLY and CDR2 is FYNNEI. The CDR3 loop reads CASRDRATEAFF. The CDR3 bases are TGTGCCAGCAGGGACAGGGCCACTGAAGCTTTCTTT.

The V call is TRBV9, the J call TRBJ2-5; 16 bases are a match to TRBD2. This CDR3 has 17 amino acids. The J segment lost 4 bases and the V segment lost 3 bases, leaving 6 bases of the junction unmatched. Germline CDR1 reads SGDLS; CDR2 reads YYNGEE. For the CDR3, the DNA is TGTGCCAGCAGCGCAGGGACTAGCGGGGGGGCCGGAGAGACCCAGTACTTC. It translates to CASSAGTSGGAGETQYF. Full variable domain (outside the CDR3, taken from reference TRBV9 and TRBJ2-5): DSGVTQTPKHLITATGQRVTLRCSPRSGDLSVYWYQQSLDQGLQFLIQYYNGEERAKGNILERFSAQQFPDLHSELNLSSLELGDSALYFCASSAGTSGGAGETQYFGPGTRLLVL.

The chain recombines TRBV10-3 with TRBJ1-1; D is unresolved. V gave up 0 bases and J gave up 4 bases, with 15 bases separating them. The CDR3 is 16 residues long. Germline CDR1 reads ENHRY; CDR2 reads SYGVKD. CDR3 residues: CAISESTGWSGTEAFF. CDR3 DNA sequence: TGTGCCATCAGTGAGTCGACGGGGTGGTCGGGCACTGAAGCTTTCTTT.

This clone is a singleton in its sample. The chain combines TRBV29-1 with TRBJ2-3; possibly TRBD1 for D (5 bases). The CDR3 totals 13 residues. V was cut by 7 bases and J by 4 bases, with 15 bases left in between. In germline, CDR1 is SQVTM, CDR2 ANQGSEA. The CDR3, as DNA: TGCAGCGCGGACAAGGCTGGTCCAGATACGCAGTATTTT. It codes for CSADKAGPDTQYF.

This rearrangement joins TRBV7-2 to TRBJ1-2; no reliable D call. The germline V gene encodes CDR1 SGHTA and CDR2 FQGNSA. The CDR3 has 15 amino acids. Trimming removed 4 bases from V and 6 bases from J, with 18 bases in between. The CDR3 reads CASSSPGKFRHGYTF. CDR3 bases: TGTGCCAGCAGCTCCCCGGGGAAGTTTCGGCATGGCTACACCTTC.

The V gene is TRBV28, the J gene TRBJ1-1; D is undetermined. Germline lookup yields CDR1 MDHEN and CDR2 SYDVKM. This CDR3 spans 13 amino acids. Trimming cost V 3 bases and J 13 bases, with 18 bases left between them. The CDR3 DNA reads TGTGCCAGCAGTTTCAATCCGAAGTCTTACGGTTTCTTT. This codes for CASSFNPKSYGFF.

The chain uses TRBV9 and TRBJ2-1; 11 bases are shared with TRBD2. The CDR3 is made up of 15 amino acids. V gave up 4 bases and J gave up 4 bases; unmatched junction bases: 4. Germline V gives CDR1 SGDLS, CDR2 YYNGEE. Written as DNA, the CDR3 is TGTGCCAGCAGCAGCGGGACTAGCGGATACAATGAGCAGTTCTTC. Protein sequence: CASSSGTSGYNEQFF. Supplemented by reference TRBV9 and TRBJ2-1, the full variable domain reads DSGVTQTPKHLITATGQRVTLRCSPRSGDLSVYWYQQSLDQGLQFLIQYYNGEERAKGNILERFSAQQFPDLHSELNLSSLELGDSALYFCASSSGTSGYNEQFFGPGTRLTVL.

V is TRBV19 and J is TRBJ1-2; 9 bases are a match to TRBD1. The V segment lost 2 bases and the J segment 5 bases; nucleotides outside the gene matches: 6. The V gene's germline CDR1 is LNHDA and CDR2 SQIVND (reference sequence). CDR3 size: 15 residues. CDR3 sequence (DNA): TGTGCCAGTAGTATATCGACAGGGGGACGGTATGGCTACACCTTC. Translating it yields CASSISTGGRYGYTF.

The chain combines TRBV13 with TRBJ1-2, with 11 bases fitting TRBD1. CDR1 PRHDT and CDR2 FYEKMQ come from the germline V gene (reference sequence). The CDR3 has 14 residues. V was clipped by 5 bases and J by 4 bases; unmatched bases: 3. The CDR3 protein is CASSQDRGPYGYTF. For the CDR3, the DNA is TGTGCCAGCAGCCAGGACAGGGGGCCCTATGGCTACACCTTC.

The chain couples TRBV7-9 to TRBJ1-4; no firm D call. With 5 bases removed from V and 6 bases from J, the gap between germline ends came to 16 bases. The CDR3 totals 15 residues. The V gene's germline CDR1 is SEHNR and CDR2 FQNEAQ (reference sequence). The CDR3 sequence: CASSPLWRPDEKLFF. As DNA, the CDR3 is TGTGCCAGCAGCCCTCTATGGAGGCCAGATGAAAAACTGTTTTTT.

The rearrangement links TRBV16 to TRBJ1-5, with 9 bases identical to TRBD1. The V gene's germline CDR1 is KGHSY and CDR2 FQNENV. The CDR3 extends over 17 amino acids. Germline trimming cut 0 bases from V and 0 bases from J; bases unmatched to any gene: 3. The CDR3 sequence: CASSQSGTGNSNQPQHF. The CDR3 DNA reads TGTGCCAGCAGCCAATCCGGGACAGGGAATAGCAATCAGCCCCAGCATTTT.

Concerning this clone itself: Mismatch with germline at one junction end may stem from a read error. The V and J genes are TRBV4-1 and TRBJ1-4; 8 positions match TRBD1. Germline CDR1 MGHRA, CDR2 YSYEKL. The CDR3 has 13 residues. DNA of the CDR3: TGCGCCAGCAGCCAAGGGGCTACAGGGGGGTCTGTTTTT. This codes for CASSQGATGGSVF.

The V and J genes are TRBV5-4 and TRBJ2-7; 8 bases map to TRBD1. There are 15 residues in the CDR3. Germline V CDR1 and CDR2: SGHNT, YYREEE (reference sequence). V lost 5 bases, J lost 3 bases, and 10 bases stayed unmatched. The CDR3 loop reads CASRSRYTGGYEQYF. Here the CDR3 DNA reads TGTGCCAGCAGGTCCAGATATACAGGGGGCTACGAGCAGTACTTC.

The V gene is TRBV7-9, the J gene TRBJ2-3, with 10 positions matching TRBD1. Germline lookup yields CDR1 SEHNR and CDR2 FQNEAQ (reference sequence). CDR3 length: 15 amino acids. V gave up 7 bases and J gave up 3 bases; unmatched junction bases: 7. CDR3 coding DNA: TGTGCCAGCAATACCGACAGGGGGCTGACAGATACGCAGTATTTT. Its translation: CASNTDRGLTDTQYF.

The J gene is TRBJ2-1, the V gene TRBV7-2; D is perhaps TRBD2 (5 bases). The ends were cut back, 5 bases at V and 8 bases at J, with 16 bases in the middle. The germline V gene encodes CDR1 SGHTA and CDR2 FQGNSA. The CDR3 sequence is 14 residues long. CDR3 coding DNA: TGTGCCAGCAGCAAAAGATCCACGAGGGATGAGCAGTTCTTC. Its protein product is CASSKRSTRDEQFF.

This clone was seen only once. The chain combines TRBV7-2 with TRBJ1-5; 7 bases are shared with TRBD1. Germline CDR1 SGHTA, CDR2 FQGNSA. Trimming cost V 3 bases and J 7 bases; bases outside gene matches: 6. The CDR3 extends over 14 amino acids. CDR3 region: CASSLRTGGQPQHF. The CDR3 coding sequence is TGTGCCAGCAGCTTGAGGACAGGTGGACAGCCCCAGCATTTT.

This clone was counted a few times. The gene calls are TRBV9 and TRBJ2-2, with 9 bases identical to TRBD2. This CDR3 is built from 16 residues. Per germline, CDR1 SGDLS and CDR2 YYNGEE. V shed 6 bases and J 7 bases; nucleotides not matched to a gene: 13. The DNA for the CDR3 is TGTGCCAGCACCCCTGGTACGACTAGCGGAAGCGGGGAGCTGTTTTTT. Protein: CASTPGTTSGSGELFF.

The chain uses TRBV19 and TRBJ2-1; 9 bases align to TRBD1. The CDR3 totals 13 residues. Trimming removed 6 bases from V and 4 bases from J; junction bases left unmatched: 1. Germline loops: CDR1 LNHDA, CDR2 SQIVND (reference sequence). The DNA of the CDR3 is TGTGCCAGTAGGACAGGGGGATACAATGAGCAGTTCTTC. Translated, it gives CASRTGGYNEQFF.

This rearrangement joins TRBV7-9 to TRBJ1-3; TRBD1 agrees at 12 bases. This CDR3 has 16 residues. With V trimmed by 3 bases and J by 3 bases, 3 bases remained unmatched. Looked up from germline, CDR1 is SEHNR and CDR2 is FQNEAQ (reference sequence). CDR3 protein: CASSLGQGAVGNTIYF. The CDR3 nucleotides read TGTGCCAGCAGCTTGGGACAGGGGGCGGTTGGAAACACCATATATTTT.

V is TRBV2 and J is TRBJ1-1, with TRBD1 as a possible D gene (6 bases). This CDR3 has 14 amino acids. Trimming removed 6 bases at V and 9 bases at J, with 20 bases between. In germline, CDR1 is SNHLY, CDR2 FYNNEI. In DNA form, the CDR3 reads TGTGCCAGCAGAACGAGGACAGAGCGGGGACAAGCTTTCTTT. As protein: CASRTRTERGQAFF.

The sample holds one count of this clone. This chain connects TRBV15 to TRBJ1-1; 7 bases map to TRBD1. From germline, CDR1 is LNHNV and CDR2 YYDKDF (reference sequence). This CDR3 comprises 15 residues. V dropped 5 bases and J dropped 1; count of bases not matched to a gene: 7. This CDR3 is CATSGRAGGNTEAFF. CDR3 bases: TGTGCCACCAGCGGTCGGGCAGGGGGGAACACTGAAGCTTTCTTT.

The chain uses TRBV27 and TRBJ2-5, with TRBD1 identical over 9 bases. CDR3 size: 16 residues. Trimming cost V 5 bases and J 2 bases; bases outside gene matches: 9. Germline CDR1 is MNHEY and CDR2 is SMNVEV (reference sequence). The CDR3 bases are TGTGCCAGCAGTGCCTACAGGGGGCCCCCTCAAGAGACCCAGTACTTC. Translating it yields CASSAYRGPPQETQYF.

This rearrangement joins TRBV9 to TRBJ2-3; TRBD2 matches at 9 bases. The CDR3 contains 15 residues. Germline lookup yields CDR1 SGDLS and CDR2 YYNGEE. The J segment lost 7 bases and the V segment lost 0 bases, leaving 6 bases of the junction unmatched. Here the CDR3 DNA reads TGTGCCAGCAGCGTAGTGGCGGGGGGGATCAATACGCAGTATTTT. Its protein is CASSVVAGGINTQYF.

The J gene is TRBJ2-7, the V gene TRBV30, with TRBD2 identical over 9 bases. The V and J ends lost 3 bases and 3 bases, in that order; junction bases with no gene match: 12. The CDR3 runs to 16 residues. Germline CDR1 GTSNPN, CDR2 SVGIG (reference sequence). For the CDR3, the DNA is TGTGCCTGGAGAAAGTCGAAGGGACTAGCAGGCTACGAGCAGTACTTC. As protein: CAWRKSKGLAGYEQYF.